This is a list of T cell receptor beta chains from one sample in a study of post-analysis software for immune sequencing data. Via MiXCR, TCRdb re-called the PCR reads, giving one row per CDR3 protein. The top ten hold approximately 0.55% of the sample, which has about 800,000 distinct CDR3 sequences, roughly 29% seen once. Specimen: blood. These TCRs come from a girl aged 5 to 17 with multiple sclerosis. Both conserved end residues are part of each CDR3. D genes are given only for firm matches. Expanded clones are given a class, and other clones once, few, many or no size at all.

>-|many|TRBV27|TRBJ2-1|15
TGTGCCAGCAGTTTATCCGGGAGCTCCTACAATGAGCAGTTCTTC
CASSLSGSSYNEQFF
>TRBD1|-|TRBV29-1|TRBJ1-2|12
TGCAGCGTGGGGGACAGGGGGCATGGCTACACCTTC
CSVGDRGHGYTF
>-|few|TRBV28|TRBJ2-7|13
TGTGCCAGCAGGATAGGGAGCCCCTACGAGCAGTACTTC
CASRIGSPYEQYF
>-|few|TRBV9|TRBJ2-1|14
TGTGCCAGCAGCCCACGGGACTCCTACAATGAGCAGTTCTTC
CASSPRDSYNEQFF
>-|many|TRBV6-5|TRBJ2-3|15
TGTGCCAGCAGTTATAAGAATGTTCCCACAGATACGCAGTATTTT
CASSYKNVPTDTQYF
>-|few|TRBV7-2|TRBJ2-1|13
TGTGCCAGCAGCTTAGCCCGGCACAATGAGCAGTTCTTC
CASSLARHNEQFF
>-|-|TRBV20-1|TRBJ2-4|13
TGCAGTGCTATCCCCCCAGCCAAAAACATTCAGTACTTC
CSAIPPAKNIQYF
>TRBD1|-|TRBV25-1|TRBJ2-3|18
TGTGCCACCGCCAACAATTTACAGGGGGGCATAAGCACAGATACGCAGTATTTT
CATANNLQGGISTDTQYF
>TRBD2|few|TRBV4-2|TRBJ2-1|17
TGTGCCAGCAGCCAAGATACTAGCGGGACAACCTACAATGAGCAGTTCTTC
CASSQDTSGTTYNEQFF
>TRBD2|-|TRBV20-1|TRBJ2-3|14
TGCAGTGCGAGTAGCGGGATTAGCACAGATACGCAGTATTTT
CSASSGISTDTQYF
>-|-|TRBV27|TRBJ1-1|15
TGTGCCAGCAGTTTATCCCCCAGCGGGAGCACTGAAGCTTTCTTT
CASSLSPSGSTEAFF
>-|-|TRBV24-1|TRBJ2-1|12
TGTGCCACCAGTGGCCGAGGAGATGAGCAGTTCTTC
CATSGRGDEQFF
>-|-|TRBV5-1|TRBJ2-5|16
TGCGCCAGCAGCTTGCTACCAGCGCGACCCCTGGAGACCCAGTACTTC
CASSLLPARPLETQYF
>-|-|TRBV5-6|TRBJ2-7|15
TGTGCCAGCAGCTTGGTCGGAGGGTCTAGGCACGAGCAGTACTTC
CASSLVGGSRHEQYF
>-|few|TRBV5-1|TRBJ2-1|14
TGCGCCAGCAGCCCCCCGGGACCCCCGGACACGGAGTTCTTC
CASSPPGPPDTEFF
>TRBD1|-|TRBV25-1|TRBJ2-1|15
TGTGCCAGCAGTGAATGGGCACAGGGGAATTATGAGCAGTTCTTC
CASSEWAQGNYEQFF
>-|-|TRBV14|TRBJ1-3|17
TGTGCCAGCAGCCAACAGACAGGATTCATCTCTGGAAACACCATAGATTTT
CASSQQTGFISGNTIDF
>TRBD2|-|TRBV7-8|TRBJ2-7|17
TGTGTCAGCAGCACGACTAGCGGGGGAGCGAGCTCCTACGAGCAGTACTTC
CVSSTTSGGASSYEQYF
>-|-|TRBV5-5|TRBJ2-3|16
TGTGCCAGCAGCACCCGCTGGGGGAGTGGAACAGATACGCAGTATTTT
CASSTRWGSGTDTQYF
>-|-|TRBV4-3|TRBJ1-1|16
TGCGCCAGCAGCCAAGATGATGGAAACTTTAACACTGAAGCTTTCTTT
CASSQDDGNFNTEAFF
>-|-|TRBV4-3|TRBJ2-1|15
TGCGCCAGCAGCCAAGGTGCCGGGGGGCGGGGTGAGCAGTTCTTC
CASSQGAGGRGEQFF
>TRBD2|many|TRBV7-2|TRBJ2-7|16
TGTGCCAGCAGCTTAAAGGTGGGACTAGGGAACTACGAGCAGTACTTC
CASSLKVGLGNYEQYF
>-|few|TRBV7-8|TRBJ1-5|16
TGTGCCAGCAGCTTAGGGGGAGGGAGATTCAATCAGCCCCAGCATTTT
CASSLGGGRFNQPQHF
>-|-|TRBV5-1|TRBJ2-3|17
TGCGCCAGCAGCTTGTCGCAGGGGGGAGTTAGCACAGATACGCAGTATTTT
CASSLSQGGVSTDTQYF
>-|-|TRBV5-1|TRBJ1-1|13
TGCGCCAGCAGCCGGGACATAACTACTGAAGCTTTCTTT
CASSRDITTEAFF
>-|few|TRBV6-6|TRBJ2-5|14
TGTGCCAGCAGTTACGGGCAGGGACTAGAGACCCAGTACTTC
CASSYGQGLETQYF
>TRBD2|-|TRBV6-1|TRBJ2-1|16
TGTGCCAGCAGTGGGAGGGAGCGGGGTTCGTGGAATGAGCAGTTCTTC
CASSGRERGSWNEQFF
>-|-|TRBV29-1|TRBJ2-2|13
TGCAGCGTTGAAGACCCCTTTGGCGGGGAGCTGTTTTTT
CSVEDPFGGELFF
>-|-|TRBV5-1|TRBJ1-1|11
TGCGCCAGCAGCTTTGGGGAGGAAGCTTTCTTT
CASSFGEEAFF
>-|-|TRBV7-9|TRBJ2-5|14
TGTGCCAGCAGCTTAGGCCGGGAGAGAGAGACCCAGTACTTC
CASSLGRERETQYF
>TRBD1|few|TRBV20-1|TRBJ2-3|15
TGCAGTGCTCGCGCCGGGACAGGGGGACCAGATACGCAGTATTTT
CSARAGTGGPDTQYF
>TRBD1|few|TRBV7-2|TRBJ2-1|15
TGTGCCAGCAGCTTGGACAGGGGTACCTACAATGAGCAGTTCTTC
CASSLDRGTYNEQFF
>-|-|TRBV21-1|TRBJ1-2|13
TGTGCCAGCAGCAAAGAGCGCCCTACGAGCTACACCTTC
CASSKERPTSYTF